These 16 T cell receptor beta chains originate from one sample sequenced in a study of cytomegalovirus exposure and HLA in healthy donors. The PCR used 60 Vbeta and 13 Jbeta primers. Only in-frame clones appear in the TCRdb table, and some are missing; sequencing was by immunoSEQ multiplex PCR. This table holds more than 85,000 clones, over 9.5% found once. The specimen was PBMCs. The receptors here all came from a man between 35 and 55 years old in good health and CMV-seropositive.

The chain couples TRBV27 to TRBJ2-7; possibly TRBD1 for D (5 bases). The V end lost 2 bases, the J end lost 3 bases, and 11 bases lay between the germline ends. The germline CDR1 and CDR2 sequences are MNHEY and SMNVEV (reference sequence). CDR3 length: 14 amino acids. The DNA of the CDR3 is TGTGCCAGCAGTTTACGACAGTCCAACTACGAGCAGTACTTC. Protein product: CASSLRQSNYEQYF.

The chain uses TRBV7-6 and TRBJ2-5; D unresolved. The V end was cut by 1 base, the J end by 5 bases, with 8 bases between. The CDR3 consists of 13 residues. Germline V lookup: CDR1 SGHVS, CDR2 FNYEAQ. Written as DNA, the CDR3 is TGTGCCAGCAGCTTAGTGGGCCGGGAGACCCAGTACTTC. Protein sequence: CASSLVGRETQYF.

This clone has more than one count but fewer than ten. The chain uses TRBV28 and TRBJ1-5; maybe TRBD1 (5 bases). This CDR3 has 14 residues. Germline lookup yields CDR1 MDHEN and CDR2 SYDVKM. V was trimmed by 7 bases and J by 0 bases, leaving 10 bases between them. The CDR3 DNA sequence: TGTGCCAGCAAACAGGCTTATAGCAATCAGCCCCAGCATTTT. This sequence encodes CASKQAYSNQPQHF.

This clone was found a few times. This chain joins TRBV6-1 and TRBJ2-3; the match to TRBD2 covers 9 bases. J gave up 6 bases and V 6 bases, and 7 bases lay outside the gene matches. Germline loops: CDR1 MNHNS, CDR2 SASEGT. This CDR3 spans 14 amino acids. The CDR3 protein is CASRVAGELDTQYF. In DNA, the CDR3 is TGTGCCAGCAGAGTAGCGGGAGAGCTGGATACGCAGTATTTT.

This chain uses TRBV6-6 with TRBJ2-2, with a tentative D call TRBD2 (6 bases). The CDR3 totals 15 residues. Germline V CDR1 and CDR2: MNHNY, SVGAGI (reference sequence). V gave up 7 bases and J gave up 4 bases, with 16 bases separating them. The CDR3 region is CASTSTGTLTGELFF. Written as DNA, the CDR3 is TGTGCCAGCACTTCGACCGGGACTCTCACCGGGGAGCTGTTTTTT.

This clone was observed a handful of times. CDR3 nucleotides: TGTGCCAGCAGTCTCTACCACAGAGAGGGCTACACCTTC. Protein sequence: CASSLYHREGYTF. J is TRBJ1-2 and V is TRBV6-5, with no clear D. The V gene lost 5 bases and the J gene lost 8 bases, with 15 bases spanning the gap. Germline V gives CDR1 MNHEY, CDR2 SVGAGI. The length of the CDR3 is 13 residues.

The V gene is TRBV6-6, the J gene TRBJ1-5; maybe TRBD1 (5 bases). The V and J ends lost 4 bases and 0 bases respectively, with 10 bases between them. CDR3 size: 15 residues. Germline values: CDR1 MNHNY, CDR2 SVGAGI (reference sequence). The CDR3 reads CASSWQGNSNQPQHF. The CDR3 region has the DNA TGTGCCAGCAGTTGGCAGGGAAATAGCAATCAGCCCCAGCATTTT.

This clone showed up just a few times. The chain employs TRBV27 and TRBJ2-7; TRBD1 is a possible D gene (5 bases). Germline-derived CDR1 and CDR2 are MNHEY and SMNVEV (reference sequence). This CDR3 is 13 amino acids long. V lost 5 bases, J lost 3 bases, and 11 bases lay in between. This CDR3 reads CASSMGLGYEQYF. The DNA of the CDR3 is TGTGCCAGCAGTATGGGGCTCGGCTACGAGCAGTACTTC.

CDR3 loop: CAWSGTGYNEQFF. The CDR3 DNA follows: TGTGCCTGGTCTGGGACAGGCTACAATGAGCAGTTCTTC. This chain connects TRBV30 to TRBJ2-1, with 8 bases lining up with TRBD1. The germline CDR1 and CDR2 sequences are GTSNPN and SVGIG (reference sequence). The ends lost 5 bases at V and 3 bases at J; junction bases unmatched: 3. This CDR3 comprises 13 residues.

The J gene is TRBJ2-1, the V gene TRBV14, with 7 bases aligning to TRBD1. Losses at the gene ends were 1 base for V and 3 bases for J; bases not matched to a gene: 0. The CDR3 consists of 14 residues. The V gene's germline CDR1 is SGHDN and CDR2 FVKESK. This CDR3 is CASSQGQGYNEQFF. The DNA of the CDR3 is TGTGCCAGCAGCCAAGGACAGGGCTACAATGAGCAGTTCTTC.

The chain uses TRBV30 and TRBJ2-5; no clear D gene. CDR3 length: 13 residues. Trimming removed 0 bases from V and 7 bases from J, with 12 bases in between. Germline CDR1 is GTSNPN and CDR2 is SVGIG (reference sequence). CDR3 DNA: TGTGCCTGGAGTGTACTTAACAGCCCGACCCAGTACTTC. Translating gives CAWSVLNSPTQYF.

This chain joins TRBV2 and TRBJ1-4; D remains ambiguous. Germline V gene sequence: CDR1 SNHLY, CDR2 FYNNEI. Trimming removed 1 base at V and 4 bases at J, with 7 bases between. The CDR3 has 14 residues. CDR3 region: CASSEEYINEKLFF. As DNA, the CDR3 is TGTGCCAGCAGTGAAGAATACATTAATGAAAAACTGTTTTTT.

This clone was found a few times. The V gene is TRBV29-1, the J gene TRBJ2-1; 8 bases match TRBD1. The CDR3 runs 13 residues. CDR1 is SQVTM and CDR2 is ANQGSEA in the germline V gene. The V segment lost 2 bases and the J segment 5 bases; nucleotides outside the gene matches: 2. DNA for the CDR3: TGCAGCGTTGAAAGGACAGGGAACAATGAGCAGTTCTTC. Translating it yields CSVERTGNNEQFF.

Details on this clone: A single base is all that separates this from a far larger clone, so a read error is likely. This sample includes further DNA sequences coding for the same CDR3. This chain connects TRBV4-3 to TRBJ2-2; D gene uncertain. The CDR3 sequence is 16 residues long. In germline, CDR1 is LGHNA, CDR2 YSLEER. CDR3 residues: CASSQDRASNTGELFF. The CDR3 nucleotides read TGCGCCAGCAGCCAAGATAGAGCGTCGAACACAGGGGAGCTGTTTTTT.

The CDR3 spells CSVTDRETYEQYF. The CDR3 nucleotides are TGCAGCGTCACGGACAGGGAGACCTACGAGCAGTACTTC. V and J are TRBV29-1 and TRBJ2-7; 8 positions match TRBD1. The CDR3 has 13 residues. CDR1 is SQVTM, CDR2 ANQGSEA, per germline. After removal of 6 bases from V and 2 bases from J, the junction contained 6 bases not matched to a gene.

This clone occurred a few times. In DNA form, the CDR3 reads TGCGCCAGCAGTGCTAGCGGGAGGGCCGACTACAATGAGCAGTTCTTC. This codes for CASSASGRADYNEQFF. The chain carries TRBV10-2 and TRBJ2-1; 12 nucleotides agree with TRBD2. The V segment lost 4 bases and the J segment 3 bases; nucleotides outside the gene matches: 4. Germline loops: CDR1 WSHSY, CDR2 SAAADI. The CDR3 runs 16 residues.